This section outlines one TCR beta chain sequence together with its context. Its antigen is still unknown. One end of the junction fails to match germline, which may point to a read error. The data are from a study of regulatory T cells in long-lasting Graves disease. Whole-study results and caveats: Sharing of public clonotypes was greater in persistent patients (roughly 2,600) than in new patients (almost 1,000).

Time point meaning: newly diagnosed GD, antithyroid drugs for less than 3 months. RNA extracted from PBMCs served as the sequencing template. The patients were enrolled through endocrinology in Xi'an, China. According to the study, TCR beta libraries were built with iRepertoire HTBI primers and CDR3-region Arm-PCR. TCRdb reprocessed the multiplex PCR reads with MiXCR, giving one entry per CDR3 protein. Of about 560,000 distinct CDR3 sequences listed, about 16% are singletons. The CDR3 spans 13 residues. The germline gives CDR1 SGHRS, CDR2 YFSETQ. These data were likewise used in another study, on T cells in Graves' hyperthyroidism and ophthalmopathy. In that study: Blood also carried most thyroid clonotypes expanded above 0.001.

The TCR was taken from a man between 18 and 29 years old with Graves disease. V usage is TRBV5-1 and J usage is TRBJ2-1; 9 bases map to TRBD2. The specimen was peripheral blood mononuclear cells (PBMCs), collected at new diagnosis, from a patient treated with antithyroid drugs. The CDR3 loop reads CASSLGTSYEQFF. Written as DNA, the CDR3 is TGTGCCAGCAGCTTGGGGACTAGCTATGAGCAGTTCTTC.